This T cell receptor beta chain is from a study of response to subunit inactivated influenza vaccine. This clonotype was recorded many times. Its antigen is not identified. Study results and caveats: Authors proposed each seasonal influenza vaccination draws in few new T cells.

A single record per CDR3 protein comes from TCRdb applying MiXCR to the RT-PCR reads. This table has 170,000 or so distinct CDR3 sequences, around 10% appearing once. Germline-derived CDR1 and CDR2 are SGHVS and FQNEAQ. The V gene lost 1 base and the J gene lost 11 bases, with 11 bases spanning the gap. This CDR3 region has 12 residues. This TCR was recovered from a man aged 45-69 years who received an inactivated influenza vaccine. The chain joins TRBV7-8 to TRBJ1-1; D uncertain. The starting material was CD8+ T cells sorted from PBMCs, obtained roughly 24 months after vaccination. As DNA, the CDR3 is TGTGCCAGCAGCTTAGGGAGTGGCTGGGCTTTCTTT. The encoded protein is CASSLGSGWAFF.